These 18 T cell receptor beta chains share one sample of origin, sequenced in a study of blood T cell repertoires in COVID-19. TCRdb keeps only in-frame clones here, not all; method: immunoSEQ multiplex PCR. The repertoire holds approximately 200,000 clones, with less than 85% as singletons. The material sequenced was peripheral blood. Source of these receptors: a woman of 80 years or more with COVID-19, enrolled during active disease.

V is TRBV27 and J is TRBJ2-1, with D possibly being TRBD1 (6 bases). Germline assignment: CDR1 MNHEY and CDR2 SMNVEV (reference sequence). Between the trimmed V and J ends, which lost 8 bases and 5 bases, there was a span of 10 bases. The CDR3 totals 12 residues. DNA for the CDR3: TGTGCCAGCCATGACAGGAACAATGAGCAGTTCTTC. It yields the protein CASHDRNNEQFF.

The chain is built from TRBV2 and TRBJ1-1; 10 nucleotides agree with TRBD1. The CDR3 runs to 14 residues. V shed 4 bases, J shed 2 bases, and the junction held 1 base outside the gene matches. Looked up from germline, CDR1 is SNHLY and CDR2 is FYNNEI. The CDR3 sequence is CASSVTGGNTEAFF. CDR3 bases: TGTGCCAGCAGTGTGACAGGGGGCAACACTGAAGCTTTCTTT. Full variable domain (missing parts from reference TRBV2 and TRBJ1-1): EPEVTQTPSHQVTQMGQEVILRCVPISNHLYFYWYRQILGQKVEFLVSFYNNEISEKSEIFDDQFSVERPDGSNFTLKIRSTKLEDSAMYFCASSVTGGNTEAFFGQGTRLTVV.

V and J are TRBV12-3 or TRBV12-4 and TRBJ1-2; no definite D call. With 5 bases removed from V and 8 bases from J, the gap between germline ends came to 15 bases. The CDR3 totals 13 residues. The CDR3 is CASSITPLAGYTF. CDR3 sequence (DNA): TGTGCCAGCAGTATCACCCCCCTTGCGGGCTACACCTTC.

The chain joins TRBV2 to TRBJ1-5; perhaps TRBD1 as D (5 bases). CDR3 size: 14 residues. Germline CDR1 SNHLY, CDR2 FYNNEI. V lost 4 bases, J lost 3 bases, and 10 bases lay in between. CDR3 bases: TGTGCCAGCAGTGGACAGTACTACAATCAGCCCCAGCATTTT. This encodes CASSGQYYNQPQHF. The variable domain in full, completed from reference TRBV2 and TRBJ1-5, reads EPEVTQTPSHQVTQMGQEVILRCVPISNHLYFYWYRQILGQKVEFLVSFYNNEISEKSEIFDDQFSVERPDGSNFTLKIRSTKLEDSAMYFCASSGQYYNQPQHFGDGTRLSIL.

The rearrangement joins TRBV7-3 to TRBJ1-6; D is perhaps TRBD1 (5 bases). V was pared by 3 bases and J by 7 bases, with 7 bases between. The CDR3 sequence is 13 residues long. Germline V lookup: CDR1 SGHTA, CDR2 FQGTGA. The CDR3 spells CASSLDTNSPLHF. CDR3 nucleotide sequence: TGTGCCAGCAGCTTGGACACAAATTCACCCCTCCACTTT.

The chain carries TRBV11-2 and TRBJ2-5; 16 positions match TRBD2. This CDR3 is 17 amino acids long. CDR1 and CDR2 from the germline V gene are SGHAT and FQNNGV. V lost 5 bases and J lost 5; bases outside the gene matches: 8. The CDR3 coding sequence is TGTGCCAGCAGCCCCGGGACTAGCGGGAGGGTCCGGGAGACCCAGTACTTC. This codes for CASSPGTSGRVRETQYF.

The V and J genes are TRBV27 and TRBJ1-2; maybe TRBD1 (5 bases). V gave up 6 bases and J gave up 4 bases, with 12 bases separating them. The germline V gene encodes CDR1 MNHEY and CDR2 SMNVEV (reference sequence). This CDR3 spans 13 amino acids. In DNA, the CDR3 is TGTGCCAGCAGCCCTCGGGGGGGCTATGGCTACACCTTC. Amino acids: CASSPRGGYGYTF.

This clone was seen more than once but under ten times. The V gene is TRBV2, the J gene TRBJ1-1; a weak D match, TRBD1 (6 bases). In germline, CDR1 is SNHLY, CDR2 FYNNEI. This CDR3 is built from 14 residues. V shed 7 bases and J shed 1 base, with 13 bases lying between them. Here the CDR3 reads CASTNPGQNTEAFF. The CDR3 nucleotides are TGTGCCAGCACCAATCCGGGACAGAACACTGAAGCTTTCTTT.

The chain uses TRBV5-6 and TRBJ2-2; 7 nucleotides line up with TRBD1. CDR3 length: 15 amino acids. Germline CDR1 SGHDT, CDR2 YYEEEE. Germline trimming cut 5 bases from V and 3 bases from J; bases unmatched to any gene: 7. In nucleotides, the CDR3 is TGTGCCAGCAGTCCACAGGGGTTTCACACCGGGGAGCTGTTTTTT. It specifies CASSPQGFHTGELFF.

J is TRBJ2-3 and V is TRBV19, with 14 bases fitting TRBD2. Germline loops: CDR1 LNHDA, CDR2 SQIVND (reference sequence). The CDR3 loop spans 14 amino acids. Trimming at V came to 4 bases and at J to 11 bases, leaving 5 bases not matched to a gene. This CDR3 reads CASSTGLAGVMQYF. CDR3 in DNA: TGTGCCAGTAGTACGGGACTAGCGGGAGTCATGCAGTATTTT.

The chain combines TRBV19 with TRBJ2-1, with TRBD2 identical over 7 bases. The V segment lost 3 bases and the J segment 9 bases; nucleotides outside the gene matches: 8. CDR1 and CDR2 from the germline V gene are LNHDA and SQIVND (reference sequence). This CDR3 has 14 residues. CDR3 sequence reads: CASSIPRTRGEQFF. The CDR3 coding sequence is TGTGCCAGTAGTATCCCCAGGACTAGGGGTGAGCAGTTCTTC.

The rearrangement links TRBV11-1 to TRBJ2-1; 8 bases are shared with TRBD2. V gave up 5 bases and J gave up 13 bases; unmatched junction bases: 10. Germline values: CDR1 SGHAT, CDR2 FQDESV (reference sequence). CDR3 length: 13 amino acids. Here the CDR3 DNA reads TGTGCCAGCAGCCCCTATAGCGGGACCTTACAGTTCTTC. Amino acid sequence: CASSPYSGTLQFF.

The chain combines TRBV25-1 with TRBJ1-3, with D possibly matching TRBD1 (5 bases). The CDR3 has 15 amino acids. Trimming shortened V by 3 bases and J by 2 bases, and 11 bases separated the two germline ends. The germline V gene has CDR1 MGHDK and CDR2 SYGVNS. The CDR3 loop reads CASSDARGTGNTIYF. The CDR3 DNA follows: TGTGCCAGCAGTGATGCTCGGGGGACTGGAAACACCATATATTTT.

The V gene is TRBV7-3, the J gene TRBJ2-3, with a weak D call TRBD2 (5 bases). V was cut by 2 bases and J by 4 bases, with 13 bases left in between. Germline-derived CDR1 and CDR2 are SGHTA and FQGTGA. The CDR3 spans 15 residues. CDR3 residues: CASSLAGEGADTQYF. The CDR3 DNA sequence: TGTGCCAGCAGCTTAGCCGGCGAGGGTGCAGATACGCAGTATTTT.

This clone occurred a few times. The chain has TRBV9 and TRBJ2-1; 11 bases are shared with TRBD2. CDR3 length: 15 residues. Germline values: CDR1 SGDLS, CDR2 YYNGEE. With V trimmed by 4 bases and J by 4 bases, 4 bases remained unmatched. The CDR3 sequence: CASSTGLAAYNEQFF. The DNA for the CDR3 is TGTGCCAGCAGCACGGGACTAGCGGCGTACAATGAGCAGTTCTTC.

The V call is TRBV15, the J call TRBJ2-1; 12 bases are shared with TRBD2. The CDR3 loop spans 13 amino acids. Germline V lookup: CDR1 LNHNV, CDR2 YYDKDF (reference sequence). Trimming cost V 8 bases and J 8 bases; bases outside gene matches: 4. The CDR3: CATRRLAGDEQFF. CDR3 DNA: TGTGCCACCCGCCGACTAGCGGGGGATGAGCAGTTCTTC.

This chain uses TRBV6-6 with TRBJ1-1; D unresolved. Trimming removed 8 bases at V and 1 base at J, with 8 bases between. This CDR3 is built from 12 residues. CDR1 is MNHNY, CDR2 SVGAGI, per germline (reference sequence). The CDR3 bases are TGTGCCAGCGATCCGGGGAACACTGAAGCTTTCTTT. Protein sequence: CASDPGNTEAFF.

The gene calls are TRBV12-3 or TRBV12-4 and TRBJ1-4, with D perhaps matching TRBD1 (6 bases). The V end lost 7 bases, the J end lost 3 bases, and 9 bases lay between the germline ends. There are 13 residues in the CDR3. CDR3 loop: CASIGGPNEKLFF. In DNA, the CDR3 is TGTGCCAGCATCGGGGGGCCTAATGAAAAACTGTTTTTT.